This T cell receptor beta chain was identified in a study of cytomegalovirus exposure and HLA in healthy donors. On this clone itself: Its cognate antigen is unknown.

Study observations and caveats: In an earlier analysis, about 87% or about 30%: the productive usage of most TCR beta V segments. Later analysis showed most CMV-associated TCR beta chains appearing HLA-restricted.

Primers included in the PCR were 60 Vbeta and 13 Jbeta primers. Original processing notes: Unique TCR beta chains numbered around 80 million in a later analysis, with roughly 10 million shared. Sequencing used immunoSEQ multiplex PCR; TCRdb keeps in-frame clones, though not all of them. V and J calls plus clone size are reproduced from that table; the DNA served to infer D and trimming. The repertoire holds 50,000 to 60,000 clones, with about three quarters as singletons. The sequenced sample was PBMCs. The receptor comes from a woman between 40 and 55 years old in good health and CMV-seropositive.

This CDR3 is CATSRDGQRETQYF. The DNA for the CDR3 is TGTGCCACCAGCAGAGACGGTCAAAGAGAGACCCAGTACTTC. The gene calls are TRBV15 and TRBJ2-5; D call uncertain. This CDR3 contains 14 residues. The germline V and J ends were trimmed by 0 bases and 4 bases, with 9 bases remaining between them. CDR1 and CDR2 from the germline V gene are LNHNV and YYDKDF (reference sequence).